This T cell receptor (beta chain) was sequenced for a study of blood T cell repertoires in COVID-19 (TCRdb year 2020). A note on the overall study: The collaborator samples originated in the United States, Italy and Spain and spanned the acute and convalescent phases of COVID-19. The material from the prospective study consisted of cDNA or gDNA derived from T cells, B-cell-depleted T cells, or PBMCs. Deeply sampled blood TCRbeta repertoires from subjects exposed to, actively infected with, or recovered from COVID-19 were included in the dataset. The repertoires were released in a freely available public database intended as a resource for research on the immune response to SARS-CoV-2. Samples were obtained from the ongoing ImmuneRACE study (first 160 participants) and from some 1,200 subjects provided by 6 global collaborators. The sample metadata nearly always contained a de-identified subject ID, COVID-19 status, age in years and sex. Where available, HLA class I and class II types were taken from metadata supplied by the sample provider and were not determined by assay-based typing.

Compared with germline, V lacks 5 bases and J lacks 8 bases; bases without a gene match: 8. Reading from cysteine to phenylalanine, the CDR3 counts 14 amino acids. Only the CDR3 DNA stays, 42 bases, in frame from base 1. CDR1 and CDR2 were assigned from the germline V gene as MGHDK and SYGVNS. Broader findings and caveats from the paper: The quantity of clinical and demographic metadata differed by source and by participant and was supplied without curation.

TCRbeta CDR3 regions were amplified from genomic DNA by means of the immunoSEQ Assay, a bias-controlled multiplex PCR. In the original analysis: Within the assay, amplification of reference gene primers was used to estimate how many nucleated cells each sample contained. To quantify the absolute abundance of each unique TCRbeta CDR3 rearrangement, sequence reads were collapsed and filtered. For each sample, productive Simpson clonality was calculated as the square root of Simpson's diversity index across productive rearrangements. The source is immuneACCESS, and TCRdb retained only in-frame sequences with V and J called. Part of the clones is not carried over; for the studies checked, unresolved V genes explain less than half of this, and the remainder is unexplained. V and J calls and clone size are those listed in that table; D and trimming were worked out from the DNA. This sample gives 250,000 or so clones in total; about 87% of them show up just once. About 3.1% of the sample is taken by the ten largest.

In regard to this clone: It has no known antigen specificity. One base away there is no much larger clone; base qualities are not given.

Participants in the prospective study were aged roughly 18 to 100 years, lived in 24 United States geographic areas, and enrolled through a virtual design. Cohort assignment in the prospective study relied on participant-reported clinical history from a screening survey and a study questionnaire. A participant counted as exposed if, within 2 weeks of entering the study, that participant had been in contact with someone who had a PCR-confirmed or clinician-diagnosed COVID-19 case. Mobile phlebotomists in the prospective study collected whole blood, serum and a nasopharyngeal or oropharyngeal swab from every participant. Participants in the prospective study had the option to provide additional blood draws and questionnaires over a roughly two-month period. Before DNA extraction, blood samples from the prospective study were shipped at room temperature or frozen.

Sequencing was performed on PBMCs or T cells enriched from blood (not recorded which). The source of this sequence is a woman in her forties who had been exposed to COVID-19. The chain uses TRBV25-1 and TRBJ1-4; 7 bases in the middle match TRBD1. Read as DNA, the sequence is TGTGCCAGCAGTCATCCCGGGACAGTCGAAAAACTGTTTTTT. The encoded protein is CASSHPGTVEKLFF.